This T cell receptor beta chain derives from a study of response to subunit inactivated influenza vaccine. Points from the study as a whole: The authors suggested that every seasonal influenza vaccination recruits few new T cells.

TCRdb reanalysed the RT-PCR reads using MiXCR and keeps one entry per CDR3 protein. Of around 480,000 distinct CDR3 sequences in the sample, approximately 9.9% were seen once. The length of the CDR3 is 14 residues. Deletions cut 7 bases from V and 4 bases from J, with 17 bases between. The germline V gene encodes CDR1 SQVTM and CDR2 ANQGSEA. This clonotype showed up many times. Antigen unknown. This receptor was taken from a man aged 50 to 60 who received an inactivated influenza vaccine. The rearrangement joins TRBV29-1 to TRBJ2-1; tentatively, D is TRBD2 (6 bases). The source material was PBMCs from blood, sampled 40 to 50 days after vaccination. The CDR3 coding sequence is TGCAGCGGCAAGCGGAGCGCGGGGTACAATGAGCAGTTCTTC. It yields the protein CSGKRSAGYNEQFF.